These T cell receptor beta chains were read from a single sample in a study of cytomegalovirus exposure and HLA in healthy donors. Sequenced by immunoSEQ multiplex PCR; TCRdb stores in-frame clones only, minus some. The profile shows more than 150,000 clones, more than 85% of them singletons. Sample: PBMCs. All receptors come from a girl under three years old in good health and CMV-seronegative. The CDR3 runs from the conserved cysteine through the conserved F or W. The D gene is left open where the match is weak. Clone size is not always given. Where it is, it says once, few, many or a class for expanded clones.

size	length	V	D	J	DNA	CDR3
NA	16	TRBV30	NA	TRBJ1-2	TGTGCCTGGAGTGTACTCCCCAGGGGCCCGAGCTATGGCTACACCTTC	CAWSVLPRGPSYGYTF
NA	16	TRBV6-5	TRBD2	TRBJ2-1	TGTGCCAGCAGTTACGGGGGGAGGGCCTCCTACAATGAGCAGTTCTTC	CASSYGGRASYNEQFF
NA	12	TRBV2	TRBD2	TRBJ2-7	TGTGCCAGCGGACTAGCGGGCTACGAGCAGTACTTC	CASGLAGYEQYF
NA	16	TRBV7-6	TRBD2	TRBJ2-3	TGTGCCAGCAGCCTACACGGCGGGGGAGGGGAAGATACGCAGTATTTT	CASSLHGGGGEDTQYF
NA	14	TRBV18	NA	TRBJ1-1	TGTGCCAGCTCACCAAATTCAGGGTACACTGAAGCTTTCTTT	CASSPNSGYTEAFF
NA	14	TRBV19	NA	TRBJ1-2	TGTGCCAGTAGGCGACCCGGACAGAACTATGGCTACACCTTC	CASRRPGQNYGYTF
once	13	TRBV11-2	TRBD1	TRBJ1-1	TGTGCCAGCAGCTTATCGGGACAGGCTCAGGCTTTCTTT	CASSLSGQAQAFF
NA	16	TRBV7-2	NA	TRBJ2-1	TGTGCCAGCAGCTTAACTCTAGCCCTTCTTAACAATGAGCAGTTCTTC	CASSLTLALLNNEQFF
NA	15	TRBV25-1	NA	TRBJ1-4	TGTGCCAGCAGTGAAGGGCACAGGGTGAATGAAAAACTGTTTTTT	CASSEGHRVNEKLFF
once	13	TRBV29-1	TRBD1	TRBJ2-7	TGCAGCGTTGATCTGACAGGGACCTACGAGCAGTACTTC	CSVDLTGTYEQYF
NA	14	TRBV5-6	NA	TRBJ2-5	TGTGCCAGCAGCTTCCAACAGGGAAAAGAGACCCAGTACTTC	CASSFQQGKETQYF
NA	13	TRBV4-3	NA	TRBJ2-3	TGCGCCAGCAGCCAAGGTCACACAGATACGCAGTATTTT	CASSQGHTDTQYF
NA	13	TRBV10-3	NA	TRBJ1-1	TGTGCCATCAGTGGGGGGGGGAACACTGAAGCTTTCTTT	CAISGGGNTEAFF
NA	17	TRBV30	NA	TRBJ1-1	TGTGCCTGGAGTGTGGTGGGTTTTAGAAGCCAGGACACTGAAGCTTTCTTT	CAWSVVGFRSQDTEAFF
NA	15	TRBV4-1	NA	TRBJ2-3	TGCGCCAGCAGCCTCTTTTCGAGCGTCACAGATACGCAGTATTTT	CASSLFSSVTDTQYF
once	13	TRBV30	TRBD2	TRBJ2-1	TGTGCTTCTAGCGGGAGCTCCTACAATGAGCAGTTCTTC	CASSGSSYNEQFF
NA	15	TRBV10-2	TRBD2	TRBJ2-5	TGCGCCAGCAGTGAGTTAGCGGGAGGTACCGAGACCCAGTACTTC	CASSELAGGTETQYF
NA	15	TRBV6-1	TRBD1	TRBJ1-5	TGTGCCAGCAGCCCCCCAGGGGGCGCGGCCGCCCCCTCGGGTTTT	CASSPPGGAAAPSGF
NA	14	TRBV9	TRBD2	TRBJ2-2	TGTGCCAGCCAGGGGCGGGAGGGCACCGGGGAGCTGTTTTTT	CASQGREGTGELFF